This record looks at one T cell receptor (beta chain) sequence and its context. This specimen comes from a study of T-cell reconstitution after alpha-beta-depleted transplantation in children. Germline V CDR1 and CDR2: SEHNR, FQNEAQ (reference sequence). Trimming removed 4 bases from V and 3 bases from J; junction bases left unmatched: 7. This CDR3 is built from 15 residues. This sample's TCRbeta library carried unique molecular identifier barcodes. TCRdb redid the calling of the PCR reads with MiXCR, one entry per CDR3 protein. The profile covers about 500,000 distinct CDR3 sequences, with about 30% appearing a single time and around 2.4% taken by the ten largest.

The input for sequencing was PBMCs from the stem cell graft donor, taken from the stem cell graft. This clonotype was sampled from a human donor who donated a stem cell graft to a child with aplastic anemia. The chain joins TRBV7-9 to TRBJ1-2, with 8 positions matching TRBD1. The CDR3 is CASSSTGEGDYGYTF. DNA of the CDR3: TGTGCCAGCAGCTCGACAGGGGAAGGGGACTATGGCTACACCTTC.